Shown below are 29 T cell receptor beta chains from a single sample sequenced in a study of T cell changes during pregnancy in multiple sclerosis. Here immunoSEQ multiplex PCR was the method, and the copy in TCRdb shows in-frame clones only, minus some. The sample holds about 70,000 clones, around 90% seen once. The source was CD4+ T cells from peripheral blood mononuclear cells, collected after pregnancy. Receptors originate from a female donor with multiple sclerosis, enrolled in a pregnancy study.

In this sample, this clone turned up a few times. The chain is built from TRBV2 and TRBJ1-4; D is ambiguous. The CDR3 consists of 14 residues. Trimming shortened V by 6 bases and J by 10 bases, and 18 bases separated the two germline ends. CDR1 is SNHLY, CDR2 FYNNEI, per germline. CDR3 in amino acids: CASRGRAGIGKLFF. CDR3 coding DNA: TGTGCCAGCAGGGGTCGAGCGGGCATTGGAAAACTGTTTTTT.

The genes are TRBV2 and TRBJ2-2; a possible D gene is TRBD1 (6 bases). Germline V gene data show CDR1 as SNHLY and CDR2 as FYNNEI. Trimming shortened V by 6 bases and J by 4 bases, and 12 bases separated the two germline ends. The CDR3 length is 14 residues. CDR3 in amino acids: CASSSRGPTGELFF. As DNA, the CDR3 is TGTGCCAGCAGCTCCAGGGGACCCACCGGGGAGCTGTTTTTT.

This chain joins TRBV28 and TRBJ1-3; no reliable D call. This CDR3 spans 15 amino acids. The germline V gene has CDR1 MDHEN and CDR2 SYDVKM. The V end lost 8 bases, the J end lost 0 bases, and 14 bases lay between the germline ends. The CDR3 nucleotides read TGTGCCAGCGCGGCGGGCGGTCTCTCTGGAAACACCATATATTTT. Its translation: CASAAGGLSGNTIYF.

The CDR3 nucleotides read TGTGCCAGCAGTCTAACAGGGCGGGTTAATGAGCAACTGTTTTTT. This sequence encodes CASSLTGRVNEQLFF. This sequence joins TRBV6-1 and TRBJ1-4; tentative D call: TRBD1 (6 bases). The germline CDR1 and CDR2 sequences are MNHNS and SASEGT. The CDR3 length is 15 residues. The V end lost 5 bases, the J end lost 12 bases, and 22 bases lay between the germline ends.

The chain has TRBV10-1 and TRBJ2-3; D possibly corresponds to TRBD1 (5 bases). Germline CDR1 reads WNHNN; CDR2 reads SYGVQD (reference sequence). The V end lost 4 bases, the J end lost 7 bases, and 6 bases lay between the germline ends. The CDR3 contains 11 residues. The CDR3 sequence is CASSAGNTQYF. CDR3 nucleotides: TGCGCCAGCAGTGCAGGGAATACGCAGTATTTT.

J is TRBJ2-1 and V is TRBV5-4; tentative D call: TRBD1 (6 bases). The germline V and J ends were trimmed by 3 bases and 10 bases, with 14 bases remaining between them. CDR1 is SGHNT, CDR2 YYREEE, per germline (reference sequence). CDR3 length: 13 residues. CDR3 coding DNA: TGTGCCAGCAGCTCCGAGATCCAGGGGGAGCAGTTCTTC. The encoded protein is CASSSEIQGEQFF.

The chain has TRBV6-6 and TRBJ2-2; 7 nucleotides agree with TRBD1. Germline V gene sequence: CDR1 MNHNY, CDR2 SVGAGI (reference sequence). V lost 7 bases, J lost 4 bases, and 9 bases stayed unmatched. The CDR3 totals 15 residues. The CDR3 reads CASMKGPGGTGELFF. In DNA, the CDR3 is TGTGCCAGCATGAAAGGTCCAGGGGGCACCGGGGAGCTGTTTTTT.

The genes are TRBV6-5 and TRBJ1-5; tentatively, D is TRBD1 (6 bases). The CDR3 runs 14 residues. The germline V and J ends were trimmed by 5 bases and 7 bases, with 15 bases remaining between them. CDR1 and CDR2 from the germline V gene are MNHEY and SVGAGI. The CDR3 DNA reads TGTGCCAGCAGTGAAACAGGGACGGGACAGCCCCAGCATTTT. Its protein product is CASSETGTGQPQHF.

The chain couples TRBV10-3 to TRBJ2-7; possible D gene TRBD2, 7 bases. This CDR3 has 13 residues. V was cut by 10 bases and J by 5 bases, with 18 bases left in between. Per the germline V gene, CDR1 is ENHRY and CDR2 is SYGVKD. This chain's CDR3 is CATGGGGGDEQYF. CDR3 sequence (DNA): TGTGCCACCGGGGGAGGGGGAGGCGACGAGCAGTACTTC.

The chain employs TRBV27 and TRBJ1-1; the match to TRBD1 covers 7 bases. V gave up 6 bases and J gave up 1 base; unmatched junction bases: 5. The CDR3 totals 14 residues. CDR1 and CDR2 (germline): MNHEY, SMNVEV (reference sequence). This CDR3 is CASRTGDRNTEAFF. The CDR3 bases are TGTGCCAGCAGAACAGGGGATAGGAACACTGAAGCTTTCTTT.

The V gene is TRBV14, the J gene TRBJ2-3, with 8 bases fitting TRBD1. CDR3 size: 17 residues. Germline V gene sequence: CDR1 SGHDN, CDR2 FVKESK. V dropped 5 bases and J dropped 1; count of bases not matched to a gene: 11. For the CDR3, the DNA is TGTGCCAGCAGCGCCCGGGCTGGGACAGGCCGCACAGATACGCAGTATTTT. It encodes CASSARAGTGRTDTQYF.

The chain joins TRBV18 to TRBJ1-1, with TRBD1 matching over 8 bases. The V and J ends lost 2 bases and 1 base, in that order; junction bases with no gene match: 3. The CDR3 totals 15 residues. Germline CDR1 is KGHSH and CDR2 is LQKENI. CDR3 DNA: TGTGCCAGCTCACCAGGGGACAGGCGGAACACTGAAGCTTTCTTT. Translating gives CASSPGDRRNTEAFF.

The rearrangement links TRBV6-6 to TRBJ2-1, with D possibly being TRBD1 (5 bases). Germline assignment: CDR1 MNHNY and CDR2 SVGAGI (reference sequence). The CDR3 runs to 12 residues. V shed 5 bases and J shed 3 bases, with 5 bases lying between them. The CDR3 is CASSDSYNEQFF. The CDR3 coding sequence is TGTGCCAGCAGTGACAGCTACAATGAGCAGTTCTTC.

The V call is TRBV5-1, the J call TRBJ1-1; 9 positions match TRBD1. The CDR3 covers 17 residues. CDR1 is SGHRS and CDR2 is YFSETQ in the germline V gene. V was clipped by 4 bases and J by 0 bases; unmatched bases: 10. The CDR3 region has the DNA TGCGCCAGCAGCATGAAACCGGGACAGGGCATGAACACTGAAGCTTTCTTT. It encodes CASSMKPGQGMNTEAFF.

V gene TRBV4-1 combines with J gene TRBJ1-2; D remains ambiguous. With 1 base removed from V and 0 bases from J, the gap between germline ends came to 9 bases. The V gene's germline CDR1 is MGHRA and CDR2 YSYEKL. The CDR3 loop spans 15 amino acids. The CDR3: CASSQGRRANYGYTF. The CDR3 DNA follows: TGCGCCAGCAGCCAAGGGCGGAGAGCTAACTATGGCTACACCTTC.

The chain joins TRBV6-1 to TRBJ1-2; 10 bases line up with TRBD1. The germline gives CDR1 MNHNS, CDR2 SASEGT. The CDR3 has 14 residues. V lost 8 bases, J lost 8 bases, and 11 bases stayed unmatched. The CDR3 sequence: CASPPDRGMVGYTF. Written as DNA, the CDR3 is TGTGCCAGCCCCCCGGACAGGGGGATGGTCGGCTACACCTTC.

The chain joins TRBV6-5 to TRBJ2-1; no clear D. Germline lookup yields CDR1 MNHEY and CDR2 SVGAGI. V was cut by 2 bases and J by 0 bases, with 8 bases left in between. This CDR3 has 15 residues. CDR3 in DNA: TGTGCCAGCAGTTACCTATTAAGCTCCTACAATGAGCAGTTCTTC. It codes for CASSYLLSSYNEQFF.

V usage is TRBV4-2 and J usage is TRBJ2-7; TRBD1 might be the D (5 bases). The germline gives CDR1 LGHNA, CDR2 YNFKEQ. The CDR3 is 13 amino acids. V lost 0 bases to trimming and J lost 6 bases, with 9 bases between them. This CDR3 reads CASSQDWQGEQYF. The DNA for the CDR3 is TGTGCCAGCAGCCAAGATTGGCAGGGCGAGCAGTACTTC.

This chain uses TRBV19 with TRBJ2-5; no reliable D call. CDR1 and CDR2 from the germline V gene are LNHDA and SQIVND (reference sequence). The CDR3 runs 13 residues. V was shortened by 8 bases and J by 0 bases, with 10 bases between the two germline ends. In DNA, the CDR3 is TGTGCCAGTCGGAAGCAGGACCAAGAGACCCAGTACTTC. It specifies CASRKQDQETQYF.

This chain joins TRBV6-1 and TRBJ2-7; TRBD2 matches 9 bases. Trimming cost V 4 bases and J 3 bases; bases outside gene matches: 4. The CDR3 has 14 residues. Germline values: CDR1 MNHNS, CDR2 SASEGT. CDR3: CASSVTSGDYEQYF. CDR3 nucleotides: TGTGCCAGCAGTGTGACTAGCGGAGACTACGAGCAGTACTTC.

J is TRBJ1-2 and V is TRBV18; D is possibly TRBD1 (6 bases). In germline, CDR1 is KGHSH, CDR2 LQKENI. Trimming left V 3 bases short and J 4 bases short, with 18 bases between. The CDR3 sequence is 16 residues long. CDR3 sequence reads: CASSPIAGELIYGYTF. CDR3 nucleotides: TGTGCCAGCTCACCCATTGCAGGGGAATTAATCTATGGCTACACCTTC.

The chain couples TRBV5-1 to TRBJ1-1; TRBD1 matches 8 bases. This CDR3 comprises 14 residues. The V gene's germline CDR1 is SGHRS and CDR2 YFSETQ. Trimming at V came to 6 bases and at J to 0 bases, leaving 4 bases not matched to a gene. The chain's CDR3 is CASKPGGMNTEAFF. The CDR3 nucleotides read TGCGCCAGCAAACCAGGGGGCATGAACACTGAAGCTTTCTTT. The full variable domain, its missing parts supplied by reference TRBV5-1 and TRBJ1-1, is KAGVTQTPRYLIKTRGQQVTLSCSPISGHRSVSWYQQTPGQGLQFLFEYFSETQRNKGNFPGRFSGRQFSNSRSEMNVSTLELGDSALYLCASKPGGMNTEAFFGQGTRLTVV.

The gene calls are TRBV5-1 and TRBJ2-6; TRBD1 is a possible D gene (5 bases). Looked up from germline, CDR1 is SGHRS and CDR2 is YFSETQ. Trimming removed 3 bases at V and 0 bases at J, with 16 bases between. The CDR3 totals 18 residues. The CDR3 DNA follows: TGCGCCAGCAGCTCTAGGGCAGGGTTATACTCTGGGGCCAACGTCCTGACTTTC. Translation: CASSSRAGLYSGANVLTF.

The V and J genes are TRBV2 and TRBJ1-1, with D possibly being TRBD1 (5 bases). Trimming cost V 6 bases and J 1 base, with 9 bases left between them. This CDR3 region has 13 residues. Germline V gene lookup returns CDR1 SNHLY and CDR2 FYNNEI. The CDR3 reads CASSADRNTEAFF. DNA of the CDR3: TGTGCCAGCAGCGCCGACAGGAACACTGAAGCTTTCTTT.

Here the CDR3 DNA reads TGTGCCAGCAGCCTCCTACGGACAGGTCAGCCCTATGGCTACACCTTC. Translating it yields CASSLLRTGQPYGYTF. The chain couples TRBV6-6 to TRBJ1-2; 7 nucleotides align to TRBD1. This CDR3 comprises 16 residues. Per germline, CDR1 MNHNY and CDR2 SVGAGI (reference sequence). V shed 6 bases, J shed 4 bases, and the junction held 14 bases outside the gene matches.

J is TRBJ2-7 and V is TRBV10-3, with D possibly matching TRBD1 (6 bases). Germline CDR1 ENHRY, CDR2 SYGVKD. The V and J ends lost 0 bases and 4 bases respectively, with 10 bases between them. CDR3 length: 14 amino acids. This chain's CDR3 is CAISESGGTYEQYF. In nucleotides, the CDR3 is TGTGCCATCAGTGAGTCAGGGGGTACGTACGAGCAGTACTTC.

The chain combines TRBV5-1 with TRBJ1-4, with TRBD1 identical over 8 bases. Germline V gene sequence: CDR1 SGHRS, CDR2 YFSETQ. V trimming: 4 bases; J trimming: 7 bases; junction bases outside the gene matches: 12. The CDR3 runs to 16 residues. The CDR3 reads CASSQYGGQGTEKLFF. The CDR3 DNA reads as TGCGCCAGCAGCCAGTACGGTGGACAGGGCACTGAAAAACTGTTTTTT.

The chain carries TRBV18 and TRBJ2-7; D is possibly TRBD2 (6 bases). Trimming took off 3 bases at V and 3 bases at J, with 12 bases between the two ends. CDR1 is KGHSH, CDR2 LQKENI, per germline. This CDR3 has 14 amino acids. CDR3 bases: TGTGCCAGCTCACCGACTAGTCGCGGCTACGAGCAGTACTTC. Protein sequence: CASSPTSRGYEQYF. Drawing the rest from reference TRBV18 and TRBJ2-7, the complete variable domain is NAGVMQNPRHLVRRRGQEARLRCSPMKGHSHVYWYRQLPEEGLKFMVYLQKENIIDESGMPKERFSAEFPKEGPSILRIQQVVRGDSAAYFCASSPTSRGYEQYFGPGTRLTVT.

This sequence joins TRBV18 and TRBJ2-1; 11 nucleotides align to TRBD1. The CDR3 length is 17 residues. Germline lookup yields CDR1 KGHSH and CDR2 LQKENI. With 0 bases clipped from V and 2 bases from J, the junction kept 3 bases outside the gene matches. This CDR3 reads CASSPPQGQGAYNEQFF. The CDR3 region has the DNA TGTGCCAGCTCACCACCTCAGGGACAGGGGGCCTACAATGAGCAGTTCTTC.